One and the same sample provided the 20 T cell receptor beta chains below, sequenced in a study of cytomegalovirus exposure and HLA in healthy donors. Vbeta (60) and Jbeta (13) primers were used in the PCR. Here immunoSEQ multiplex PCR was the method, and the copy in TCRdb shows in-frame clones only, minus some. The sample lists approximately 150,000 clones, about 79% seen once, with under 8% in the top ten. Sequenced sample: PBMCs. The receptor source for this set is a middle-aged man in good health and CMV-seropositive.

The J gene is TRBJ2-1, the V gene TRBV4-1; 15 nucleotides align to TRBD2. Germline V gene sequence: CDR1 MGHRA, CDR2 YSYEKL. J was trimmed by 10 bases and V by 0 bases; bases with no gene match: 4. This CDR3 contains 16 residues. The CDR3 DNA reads TGCGCCAGCAGCCAAGAGGGGACTAGCGGGAGGCTCGAGCAGTTCTTC. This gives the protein CASSQEGTSGRLEQFF.

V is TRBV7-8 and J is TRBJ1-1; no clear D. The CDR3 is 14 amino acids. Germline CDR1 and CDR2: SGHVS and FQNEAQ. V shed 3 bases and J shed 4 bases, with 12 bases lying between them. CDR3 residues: CASSLLPRGTEAFF. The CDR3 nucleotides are TGTGCCAGCAGCTTGCTCCCGCGGGGCACTGAAGCTTTCTTT.

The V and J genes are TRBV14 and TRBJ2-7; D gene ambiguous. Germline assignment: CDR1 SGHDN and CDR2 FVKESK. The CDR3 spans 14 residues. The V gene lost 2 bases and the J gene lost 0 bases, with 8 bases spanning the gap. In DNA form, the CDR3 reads TGTGCCAGCAGCCAACGGTATAGCTCCTACGAGCAGTACTTC. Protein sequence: CASSQRYSSYEQYF.

CDR3 amino acids: CASSIGASGGRNQPQHF. The CDR3 nucleotides are TGTGCCAGTAGTATAGGTGCCTCAGGGGGCAGAAATCAGCCCCAGCATTTT. The rearrangement links TRBV19 to TRBJ1-5, with 8 nucleotides matching TRBD1. Per the germline V gene, CDR1 is LNHDA and CDR2 is SQIVND (reference sequence). V lost 1 base, J lost 4 bases, and 9 bases stayed unmatched. This CDR3 region has 17 residues.

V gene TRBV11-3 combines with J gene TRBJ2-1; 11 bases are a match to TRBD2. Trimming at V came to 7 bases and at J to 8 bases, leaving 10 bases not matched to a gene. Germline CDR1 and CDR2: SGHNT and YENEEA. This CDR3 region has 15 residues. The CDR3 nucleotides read TGTGCCAGCAACGAGGGTAGCGGGAGGGCCTATGAGCAGTTCTTC. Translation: CASNEGSGRAYEQFF.

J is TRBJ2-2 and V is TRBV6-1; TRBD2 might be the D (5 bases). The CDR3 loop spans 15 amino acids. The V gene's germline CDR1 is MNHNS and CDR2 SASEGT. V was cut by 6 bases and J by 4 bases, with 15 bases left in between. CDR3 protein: CASRVDYRFTGELFF. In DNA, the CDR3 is TGTGCCAGCAGAGTCGACTACCGGTTCACCGGGGAGCTGTTTTTT.

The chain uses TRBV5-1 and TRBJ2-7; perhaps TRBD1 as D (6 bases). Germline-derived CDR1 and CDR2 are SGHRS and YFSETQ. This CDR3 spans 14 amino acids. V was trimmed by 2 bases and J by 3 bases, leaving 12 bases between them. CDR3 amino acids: CASSFGQPSYEQYF. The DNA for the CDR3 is TGCGCCAGCAGCTTCGGACAGCCAAGCTACGAGCAGTACTTC.

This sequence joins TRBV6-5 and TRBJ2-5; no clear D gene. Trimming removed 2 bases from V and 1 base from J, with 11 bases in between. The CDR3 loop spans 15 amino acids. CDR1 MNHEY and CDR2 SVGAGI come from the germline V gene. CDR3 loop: CASSYDFTPQETQYF. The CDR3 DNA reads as TGTGCCAGCAGTTACGACTTTACACCCCAAGAGACCCAGTACTTC.

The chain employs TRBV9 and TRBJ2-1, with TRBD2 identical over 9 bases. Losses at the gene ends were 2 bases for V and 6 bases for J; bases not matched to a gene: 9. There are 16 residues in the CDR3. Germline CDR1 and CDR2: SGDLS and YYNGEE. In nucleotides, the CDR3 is TGTGCCAGCAGCGTGGCGGCGGGAGGGCATTCCAATGAGCAGTTCTTC. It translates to CASSVAAGGHSNEQFF.

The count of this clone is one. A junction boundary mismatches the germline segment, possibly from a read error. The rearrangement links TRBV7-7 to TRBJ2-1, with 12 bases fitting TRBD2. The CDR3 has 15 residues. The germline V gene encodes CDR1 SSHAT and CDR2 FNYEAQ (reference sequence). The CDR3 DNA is TGTGCTAGCAGCCCGACTAGCGGGAGAGTTAATGAGCAGTTCTTC. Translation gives CASSPTSGRVNEQFF. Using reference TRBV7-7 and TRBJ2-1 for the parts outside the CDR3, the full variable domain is GAGVSQSPRYKVTKRGQDVTLRCDPISSHATLYWYQQALGQGPEFLTYFNYEAQPDKSGLPSDRFSAERPEGSISTLTIQRTEQRDSAMYRCASSPTSGRVNEQFFGPGTRLTVL.

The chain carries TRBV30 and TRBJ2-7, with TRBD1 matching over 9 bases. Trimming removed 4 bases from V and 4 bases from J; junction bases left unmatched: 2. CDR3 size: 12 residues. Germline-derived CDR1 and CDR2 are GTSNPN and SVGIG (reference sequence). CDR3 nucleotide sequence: TGTGCCTGGAAAGGGACAGGGTACGAGCAGTACTTC. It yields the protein CAWKGTGYEQYF. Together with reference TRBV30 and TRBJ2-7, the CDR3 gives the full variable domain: SQTIHQWPATLVQPVGSPLSLECTVEGTSNPNLYWYRQAAGRGLQLLFYSVGIGQISSEVPQNLSASRPQDRQFILSSKKLLLSDSGFYLCAWKGTGYEQYFGPGTRLTVT.

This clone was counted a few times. CDR3 sequence reads: CASSLDSLASGANVLTF. The CDR3 nucleotides are TGTGCCAGCAGCTTAGACAGTCTCGCCTCTGGGGCCAACGTCCTGACTTTC. The J gene is TRBJ2-6, the V gene TRBV11-2; no clear D gene. Germline V gives CDR1 SGHAT, CDR2 FQNNGV. V was trimmed by 0 bases and J by 0 bases, leaving 9 bases between them. The CDR3 length is 17 residues.

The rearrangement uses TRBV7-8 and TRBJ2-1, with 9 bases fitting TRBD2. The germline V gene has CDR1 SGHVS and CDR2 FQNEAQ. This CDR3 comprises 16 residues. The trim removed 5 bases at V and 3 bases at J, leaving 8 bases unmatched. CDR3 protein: CASSRIAGVVYNEQFF. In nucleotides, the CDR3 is TGTGCCAGCAGCAGGATAGCGGGAGTTGTCTACAATGAGCAGTTCTTC.

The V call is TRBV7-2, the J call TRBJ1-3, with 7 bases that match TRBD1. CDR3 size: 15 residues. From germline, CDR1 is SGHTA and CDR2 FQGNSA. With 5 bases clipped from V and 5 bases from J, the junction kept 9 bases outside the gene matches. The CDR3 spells CASSTRQGTRNTIYF. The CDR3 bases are TGTGCCAGCAGCACTAGACAGGGCACGAGAAACACCATATATTTT. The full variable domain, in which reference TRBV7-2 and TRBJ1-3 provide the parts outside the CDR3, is GAGVSQSPSNKVTEKGKDVELRCDPISGHTALYWYRQSLGQGLEFLIYFQGNSAPDKSGLPSDRFSAERTGGSVSTLTIQRTQQEDSAVYLCASSTRQGTRNTIYFGEGSWLTVV.

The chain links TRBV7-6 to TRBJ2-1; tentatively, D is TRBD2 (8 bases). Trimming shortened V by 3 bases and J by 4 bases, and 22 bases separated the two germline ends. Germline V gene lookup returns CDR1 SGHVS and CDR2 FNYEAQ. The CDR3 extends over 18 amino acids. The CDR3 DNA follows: TGTGCCAGCAGCTTCGAAGCCGGCGGGGGGACAGAATACAATGAGCAGTTCTTC. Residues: CASSFEAGGGTEYNEQFF. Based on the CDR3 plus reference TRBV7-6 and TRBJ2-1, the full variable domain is GAGVSQSPRYKVTKRGQDVALRCDPISGHVSLYWYRQALGQGPEFLTYFNYEAQQDKSGLPNDRFSAERPEGSISTLTIQRTEQRDSAMYRCASSFEAGGGTEYNEQFFGPGTRLTVL.

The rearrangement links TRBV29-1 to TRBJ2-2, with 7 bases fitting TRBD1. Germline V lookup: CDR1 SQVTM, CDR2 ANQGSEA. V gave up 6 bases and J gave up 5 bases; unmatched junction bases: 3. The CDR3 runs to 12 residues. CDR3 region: CSVHRGTGELFF. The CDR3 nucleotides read TGCAGCGTGCACAGGGGAACCGGGGAGCTGTTTTTT.

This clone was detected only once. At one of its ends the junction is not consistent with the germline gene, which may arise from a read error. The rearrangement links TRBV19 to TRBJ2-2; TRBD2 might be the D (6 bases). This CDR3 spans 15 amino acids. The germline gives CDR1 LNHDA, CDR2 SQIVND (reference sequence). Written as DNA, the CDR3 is TGTGCCAGTAGTCGCCTCGCGGGGTTTGGCGGGGAGCTGCTTTTT. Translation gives CASSRLAGFGGELLF.

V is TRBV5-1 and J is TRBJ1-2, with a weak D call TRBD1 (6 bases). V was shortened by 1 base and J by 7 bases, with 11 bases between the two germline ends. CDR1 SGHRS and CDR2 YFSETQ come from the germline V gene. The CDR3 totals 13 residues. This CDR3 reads CASSLSRGSGYTF. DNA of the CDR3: TGCGCCAGCAGCTTGTCCAGGGGTAGTGGCTACACCTTC.

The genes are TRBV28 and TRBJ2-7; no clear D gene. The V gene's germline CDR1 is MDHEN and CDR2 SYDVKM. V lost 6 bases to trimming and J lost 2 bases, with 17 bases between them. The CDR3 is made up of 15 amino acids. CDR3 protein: CASSDLGVNAYEQYF. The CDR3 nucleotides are TGTGCCAGCAGCGACTTAGGAGTGAACGCCTACGAGCAGTACTTC.

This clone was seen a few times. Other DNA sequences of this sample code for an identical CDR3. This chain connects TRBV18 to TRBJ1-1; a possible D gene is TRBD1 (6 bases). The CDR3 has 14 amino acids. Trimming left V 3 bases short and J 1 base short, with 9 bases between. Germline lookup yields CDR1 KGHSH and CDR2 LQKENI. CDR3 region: CASSPRTENTEAFF. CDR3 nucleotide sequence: TGTGCCAGCTCACCCCGGACAGAGAACACTGAAGCTTTCTTT.